The 15 T cell receptor beta chains given below trace back to one sample, sequenced in a study of cytomegalovirus exposure and HLA in healthy donors. Use of 60 Vbeta and 13 Jbeta primers characterized the PCR. The data were produced by immunoSEQ multiplex PCR, yet TCRdb's version contains in-frame clones alone and is incomplete. The data hold around 38,000 clones, with roughly 67% observed a single time. The sequenced sample consisted of PBMCs. Source of these receptors: a man aged 50 to 60 in good health and CMV-seropositive.

The chain uses TRBV5-1 and TRBJ2-7, with 10 bases aligning to TRBD1. With 0 bases clipped from V and 3 bases from J, the junction kept 3 bases outside the gene matches. The CDR3 runs to 15 residues. Germline CDR1 and CDR2: SGHRS and YFSETQ. The CDR3 is CASSLARTGGYEQYF. The CDR3 DNA is TGCGCCAGCAGCTTGGCCCGGACAGGGGGCTACGAGCAGTACTTC.

The chain uses TRBV6-5 and TRBJ1-2; 10 positions match TRBD1. The V gene's germline CDR1 is MNHEY and CDR2 SVGAGI. The CDR3 is 15 amino acids. V lost 3 bases, J lost 1 base, and 2 bases stayed unmatched. The CDR3, as DNA: TGTGCCAGCAGTTATGGGACAGGGGTTAACTATGGCTACACCTTC. Translated, it gives CASSYGTGVNYGYTF.

V usage is TRBV10-3 and J usage is TRBJ2-3; 9 bases map to TRBD2. With V trimmed by 11 bases and J by 2 bases, 5 bases remained unmatched. CDR3 length: 13 residues. Germline V gene lookup returns CDR1 ENHRY and CDR2 SYGVKD. CDR3 sequence: CALASGATDTQYF. DNA for the CDR3: TGTGCCCTCGCTAGCGGGGCCACAGATACGCAGTATTTT.

The rearrangement joins TRBV7-2 to TRBJ2-5; 13 bases are shared with TRBD2. Germline assignment: CDR1 SGHTA and CDR2 FQGNSA. V gave up 3 bases and J gave up 4 bases; unmatched junction bases: 5. There are 16 residues in the CDR3. The DNA of the CDR3 is TGTGCCAGCAGCTTTACTAGCGGGGGGGCCAGAGAGACCCAGTACTTC. This sequence encodes CASSFTSGGARETQYF.

The chain recombines TRBV7-2 with TRBJ1-6, with TRBD1 matching over 7 bases. This CDR3 has 15 residues. CDR1 is SGHTA and CDR2 is FQGNSA in the germline V gene. J was trimmed by 3 bases and V by 5 bases; bases with no gene match: 4. The CDR3 protein is CASSLRDSYNSPLHF. The CDR3 coding sequence is TGTGCCAGCAGCCTAAGGGACAGCTATAATTCACCCCTCCACTTT.

This chain links TRBV11-1 with TRBJ2-7; TRBD1 agrees at 12 bases. The junction had 8 bases not matched to a gene; V was cut back by 5 bases and J by 6 bases. The CDR3 consists of 15 residues. The germline V gene has CDR1 SGHAT and CDR2 FQDESV (reference sequence). CDR3 protein: CASSLIRDRGPEQYF. The CDR3 DNA reads as TGTGCCAGCAGCCTGATCCGGGACAGGGGGCCCGAGCAGTACTTC.

The V gene is TRBV29-1, the J gene TRBJ2-5; 7 bases fit TRBD1. Germline-derived CDR1 and CDR2 are SQVTM and ANQGSEA. The V segment lost 6 bases and the J segment 4 bases; nucleotides outside the gene matches: 8. The CDR3 is made up of 13 amino acids. The CDR3 DNA reads as TGCAGCGTAGCGACGACAGGGCGAGAGACCCAGTACTTC. Translating it yields CSVATTGRETQYF.

This chain uses TRBV11-2 with TRBJ2-2; 7 nucleotides align to TRBD1. V shed 3 bases and J 0 bases; nucleotides not matched to a gene: 4. The germline CDR1 and CDR2 sequences are SGHAT and FQNNGV. There are 16 residues in the CDR3. The DNA for the CDR3 is TGTGCCAGCAGCTTGGTCGGGACAGCGAACACCGGGGAGCTGTTTTTT. It translates to CASSLVGTANTGELFF.

J is TRBJ2-1 and V is TRBV11-2; 8 bases map to TRBD2. The CDR3 is 13 residues long. Losses at the gene ends were 0 bases for V and 10 bases for J; bases not matched to a gene: 2. The germline V gene has CDR1 SGHAT and CDR2 FQNNGV. CDR3 loop: CASSLEAGAEQFF. As DNA, the CDR3 is TGTGCCAGCAGCTTAGAAGCGGGGGCGGAGCAGTTCTTC.

The gene calls are TRBV11-2 and TRBJ2-3; D call uncertain. This CDR3 comprises 15 residues. V lost 2 bases, J lost 1 base, and 10 bases lay in between. The V gene's germline CDR1 is SGHAT and CDR2 FQNNGV. DNA for the CDR3: TGTGCCAGCAGCTTACAGAGCAGCGGCACAGATACGCAGTATTTT. It codes for CASSLQSSGTDTQYF.

This clone has a single count. The rearrangement joins TRBV7-9 to TRBJ1-6; TRBD1 aligns across 7 bases. Germline assignment: CDR1 SEHNR and CDR2 FQNEAQ (reference sequence). This CDR3 comprises 14 residues. V gave up 5 bases and J gave up 8 bases; unmatched junction bases: 6. The CDR3 sequence: CASSRGTVDSPLHF. For the CDR3, the DNA is TGTGCCAGCAGCCGGGGGACAGTGGATTCACCCCTCCACTTT.

This chain uses TRBV7-9 with TRBJ1-2; D may be TRBD1 (6 bases). V lost 3 bases, J lost 4 bases, and 12 bases lay in between. The germline V gene encodes CDR1 SEHNR and CDR2 FQNEAQ (reference sequence). CDR3 size: 14 residues. The CDR3 DNA is TGTGCCAGCAGCTTCCAGGACAGCTTCTATGGCTACACCTTC. As protein: CASSFQDSFYGYTF.

J is TRBJ1-2 and V is TRBV7-9; TRBD1 matches at 8 bases. The junction had 3 bases not matched to a gene; V was cut back by 4 bases and J by 2 bases. Germline-derived CDR1 and CDR2 are SEHNR and FQNEAQ (reference sequence). The CDR3 totals 14 residues. Written as DNA, the CDR3 is TGTGCCAGCAGCTCAGGACAGGGCAACTATGGCTACACCTTC. It encodes CASSSGQGNYGYTF.

This rearrangement joins TRBV7-9 to TRBJ1-6, with 7 bases matching TRBD1. V shed 5 bases and J 7 bases; nucleotides not matched to a gene: 5. The V gene's germline CDR1 is SEHNR and CDR2 FQNEAQ (reference sequence). The CDR3 spans 14 residues. The CDR3 sequence is CASSLGDRNSPLHF. CDR3 nucleotide sequence: TGTGCCAGCAGCCTCGGGGACAGAAATTCACCCCTCCACTTT. Combining the CDR3 with reference TRBV7-9 and TRBJ1-6 gives the whole variable domain DTGVSQNPRHKITKRGQNVTFRCDPISEHNRLYWYRQTLGQGPEFLTYFQNEAQLEKSRLLSDRFSAERPKGSFSTLEIQRTEQGDSAMYLCASSLGDRNSPLHFGNGTRLTVT.

Notes on this clone: One junction end disagrees with the germline gene, perhaps due to a read error. The chain carries TRBV11-1 and TRBJ2-7, with 8 bases lining up with TRBD1. The CDR3 is made up of 15 amino acids. The germline V gene encodes CDR1 SGHAT and CDR2 FQDESV (reference sequence). CDR3 coding DNA: TGTGCCAGCAGCTTAGCAGAGTTTAGAGGACAGGGTTTGGGGTTC. It translates to CASSLAEFRGQGLGF.